These T cell receptor beta chains were read from a single sample in a study of T cell repertoires in cytomegalovirus infection. TCRdb ran MiXCR on the reads and lists one entry per CDR3 protein. The sample has fewer than 200,000 distinct CDR3 sequences; roughly 22% are singletons. Their antigen targets remain unknown. This specimen was CD8+ T cells from cultured PBMCs, taken from culture after CMV antigen stimulation. These receptor sequences come from a human donor in good health (CMV status not recorded). Some clones in this sample may be carry-over from other donors' samples. CDR3s include the opening cysteine and the closing phenylalanine or tryptophan. The D gene is left open where the match is weak. Clone size is shown for a subset of rows, as once, few, many or a class of expanded clone.

D: TRBD1
V: TRBV23-1
size: few
J: TRBJ2-5
DNA: TGCGCCAGCAGTCACCCCGGGACAGGGGCCCCCGGGGAGACCCAGTACTTC
CDR3: CASSHPGTGAPGETQYF

D: NA
V: TRBV7-8
size: NA
J: TRBJ1-1
DNA: TGTGCCAGCAGCTTTTACAGGGAGGACACTGAAGCTTTCTTT
CDR3: CASSFYREDTEAFF

D: NA
V: TRBV4-2
size: NA
J: TRBJ2-7
DNA: TGTGCCAGCAGCCAAGCAAGGGATTACGAGCAGTACTTC
CDR3: CASSQARDYEQYF

D: NA
V: TRBV27
size: few
J: TRBJ1-1
DNA: TGTGCCAGCGCCGGCCGAGCAGCTTTCTTT
CDR3: CASAGRAAFF

D: TRBD1
V: TRBV7-9
size: NA
J: TRBJ1-2
DNA: TGTGCCAGCAGCCGGACCGGACAGGTCTATGGCTACACCTTC
CDR3: CASSRTGQVYGYTF

D: TRBD2
V: TRBV7-9
size: NA
J: TRBJ2-1
DNA: TGTGCCAGCAGCTCGGGACTAGCGGGGGGACCCAGCGGGAACAATGAGCAGTTCTTC
CDR3: CASSSGLAGGPSGNNEQFF

D: TRBD1
V: TRBV27
size: few
J: TRBJ2-3
DNA: TGTGCCAGCAGTCCCTGGACAGGGGGCGCGGATACGCAGTATTTT
CDR3: CASSPWTGGADTQYF

D: NA
V: TRBV4-1
size: NA
J: TRBJ2-7
DNA: TGCGCCAGCAGCCTCACCCAGGACAGCTCCTACGAGCAGTACTTC
CDR3: CASSLTQDSSYEQYF

D: TRBD2
V: TRBV12-3/TRBV12-4
size: NA
J: TRBJ2-5
DNA: TGTGCCAGCAGTTTAGGGCTGACTAGCGGGGGCGTGTTTGGGGAGACCCAGTACTTC
CDR3: CASSLGLTSGGVFGETQYF

D: NA
V: TRBV9
size: few
J: TRBJ2-5
DNA: TGTGCCAGCAGCGTAGGGGGGTTAGAGGAGACCCAGTACTTC
CDR3: CASSVGGLEETQYF

D: NA
V: TRBV6-2/TRBV6-3
size: many
J: TRBJ2-7
DNA: TGTGCCAGCAGTTACCCGGACAGAAGCTACTACGACGAGCAGTACTTC
CDR3: CASSYPDRSYYDEQYF

D: TRBD1
V: TRBV28
size: NA
J: TRBJ1-2
DNA: TGTGCCAGCAGGTTCATACAGGGGGACTATGGCTACACCTTC
CDR3: CASRFIQGDYGYTF

D: NA
V: TRBV7-8
size: few
J: TRBJ2-7
DNA: TGTGCCAGCAGCTTAGTTGGGGGTCCCTCCTACGAGCAGTACTTC
CDR3: CASSLVGGPSYEQYF

D: NA
V: TRBV12-3/TRBV12-4
size: few
J: TRBJ2-4
DNA: TGTGCCCCCAGTCTAGCCAAAAACATTCAGTACTTC
CDR3: CAPSLAKNIQYF

D: TRBD1
V: TRBV6-8
size: few
J: TRBJ2-1
DNA: TGTGCCAGCAGGCTCAGGGGGCTACAGTTCTTC
CDR3: CASRLRGLQFF

D: TRBD1
V: TRBV24-1
size: NA
J: TRBJ2-1
DNA: TGTGCCACCAGGGACAGGAGCTCCTACAATGAGCAGTTCTTC
CDR3: CATRDRSSYNEQFF

D: TRBD1
V: TRBV12-3/TRBV12-4
size: few
J: TRBJ1-2
DNA: TGTGCCAGCAGTTCCAGGGGGTCCGGGGTCTACGATGGCTACACCTTC
CDR3: CASSSRGSGVYDGYTF

D: NA
V: TRBV7-8
size: NA
J: TRBJ2-5
DNA: TGTGCCAGCAGCTTACTAGCGACCGCAAACCCACAAGAGACCCAGTACTTC
CDR3: CASSLLATANPQETQYF

D: NA
V: TRBV29-1
size: few
J: TRBJ2-3
DNA: TGCACCATTAAAAAGGGGACAAAAGATACGCAGTATTTT
CDR3: CTIKKGTKDTQYF

D: TRBD2
V: TRBV6-4
size: NA
J: TRBJ2-1
DNA: TGTGCCAGCAGTAAGGGACTAGCGGGGGGGACGACCTACAATGAGCAGTTCTTC
CDR3: CASSKGLAGGTTYNEQFF

D: NA
V: TRBV12-5
size: NA
J: TRBJ1-6
DNA: TGTGCTAGTGGTTTGGGTCCATATTCACCCCTCCACTTT
CDR3: CASGLGPYSPLHF

D: TRBD1
V: TRBV4-1
size: NA
J: TRBJ1-2
DNA: TGCGCCAGCAGCCCGGACAGGGGAGACTATGGCTACACCTTC
CDR3: CASSPDRGDYGYTF

D: NA
V: TRBV7-9
size: few
J: TRBJ1-2
DNA: TGTGCCAGCAGCCTCCCGACCGGTGCTAACTATGGCTACACCTTC
CDR3: CASSLPTGANYGYTF

D: NA
V: TRBV2
size: NA
J: TRBJ2-1
DNA: TGTGCCAGCAAGGGGCAGTTTATCGACAATGAGCAGTTCTTC
CDR3: CASKGQFIDNEQFF